These T cell receptor beta chains were read from a single sample in a study of T-cell memory formation after mild COVID-19. MiXCR was run by TCRdb on the 5' RACE reads, yielding one entry per CDR3 protein. The sample carries about 320,000 distinct CDR3 sequences, roughly 13% recorded once. Sequences were obtained from PBMCs or a T cell subset sorted from them (not recorded which). These TCRs come from a man aged 18 to 29 who had mild COVID-19 (a few samples of this study predate the infection). Cell type and time point are not known. The CDR3 runs from the conserved cysteine through the conserved F or W. Fields, in order: CDR3 DNA, CDR3 protein, clone size, D gene, J gene, V gene. D genes are given only for firm matches. Rows may omit the clone size; those that give it use once, few, many or a size class.

cdr3_nt: TGTGCTAGTGGTTTGTCCCCGACGGGGCGGGGGACAGATACGCAGTATTTT; cdr3_aa: CASGLSPTGRGTDTQYF; clone_size: few; d_call: TRBD2; j_call: TRBJ2-3; v_call: TRBV12-5
cdr3_nt: TGCGCCAGTAAACTAGCGGGGGCAGATACGCAGTATTTT; cdr3_aa: CASKLAGADTQYF; clone_size: many; d_call: TRBD2; j_call: TRBJ2-3; v_call: TRBV4-3
cdr3_nt: TGTGCCAGCAGTTTATCTGTGACACGGCCGGGCGATGAGCAGTTCTTC; cdr3_aa: CASSLSVTRPGDEQFF; clone_size: few; d_call: .; j_call: TRBJ2-1; v_call: TRBV27
cdr3_nt: TGCGCCAGCAGCCAAATTCCGGACACAGGGGGACAGCATTTT; cdr3_aa: CASSQIPDTGGQHF; clone_size: .; d_call: TRBD1; j_call: TRBJ1-5; v_call: TRBV4-1
cdr3_nt: TGTGCCAGCAACTTGGACAGGGCTGGTGGCTACACCTTC; cdr3_aa: CASNLDRAGGYTF; clone_size: many; d_call: TRBD1; j_call: TRBJ1-2; v_call: TRBV7-2
cdr3_nt: TGCGCCAGCAGCCAAGACCGCGGGAACACAGATACGCAGTATTTT; cdr3_aa: CASSQDRGNTDTQYF; clone_size: .; d_call: .; j_call: TRBJ2-3; v_call: TRBV4-1
cdr3_nt: TGTGCCAGCACCTCCTCGACTAGCGGGGGAGTCTACAATGAGCAGTTCTTC; cdr3_aa: CASTSSTSGGVYNEQFF; clone_size: .; d_call: TRBD2; j_call: TRBJ2-1; v_call: TRBV11-2
cdr3_nt: TGTGCCAGCAGCTTAGCGGGCGGGGGCTCCGAGCAGTACTTC; cdr3_aa: CASSLAGGGSEQYF; clone_size: .; d_call: .; j_call: TRBJ2-7; v_call: TRBV7-9
cdr3_nt: TGCAGTGCTAGGGGCCGGTTGTGGTACCAAGAGACCCAGTACTTC; cdr3_aa: CSARGRLWYQETQYF; clone_size: many; d_call: .; j_call: TRBJ2-5; v_call: TRBV20-1
cdr3_nt: TGTGCCAGCAGCCGACTAGCAAGGGGGGGGGGCACTGAAGCTTTCTTT; cdr3_aa: CASSRLARGGGTEAFF; clone_size: .; d_call: .; j_call: TRBJ1-1; v_call: TRBV6-5
cdr3_nt: TGTGCCAGCAGCGGAGGATATGCCTCCTACGAGCAGTACTTC; cdr3_aa: CASSGGYASYEQYF; clone_size: .; d_call: .; j_call: TRBJ2-7; v_call: TRBV6-2/TRBV6-3
cdr3_nt: TGTGCCAGTAGTAAACAGGGAATTTGGGGAATGAACACTGAAGCTTTCTTT; cdr3_aa: CASSKQGIWGMNTEAFF; clone_size: few; d_call: .; j_call: TRBJ1-1; v_call: TRBV19
cdr3_nt: TGTGCCAGCAGCCAAGATATAAAGCAGCCCCAGCATTTT; cdr3_aa: CASSQDIKQPQHF; clone_size: .; d_call: .; j_call: TRBJ1-5; v_call: TRBV4-2
cdr3_nt: TGCAGTGCTAGATCCGCGGGCACAGGGCGAGGCGAGCAGTACTTC; cdr3_aa: CSARSAGTGRGEQYF; clone_size: .; d_call: .; j_call: TRBJ2-7; v_call: TRBV20-1
cdr3_nt: TGTGCCAGCAGCTTATCCCGGGGATACTCCTACGAGCAGTACTTC; cdr3_aa: CASSLSRGYSYEQYF; clone_size: medium-sized; d_call: .; j_call: TRBJ2-7; v_call: TRBV11-2
cdr3_nt: TGCGCCAGCAGCACGCCAGCCACGACGTATGAGCAGTTCTTC; cdr3_aa: CASSTPATTYEQFF; clone_size: few; d_call: .; j_call: TRBJ2-1; v_call: TRBV5-1
cdr3_nt: TGTGCCAGCAGCGTCGGGATCGCCAATGGCTACACCTTC; cdr3_aa: CASSVGIANGYTF; clone_size: few; d_call: .; j_call: TRBJ1-2; v_call: TRBV7-9
cdr3_nt: TGTGCCAGCAGCCCGTGGCCGAGGAATGAGCAGTTCTTC; cdr3_aa: CASSPWPRNEQFF; clone_size: .; d_call: .; j_call: TRBJ2-1; v_call: TRBV5-4